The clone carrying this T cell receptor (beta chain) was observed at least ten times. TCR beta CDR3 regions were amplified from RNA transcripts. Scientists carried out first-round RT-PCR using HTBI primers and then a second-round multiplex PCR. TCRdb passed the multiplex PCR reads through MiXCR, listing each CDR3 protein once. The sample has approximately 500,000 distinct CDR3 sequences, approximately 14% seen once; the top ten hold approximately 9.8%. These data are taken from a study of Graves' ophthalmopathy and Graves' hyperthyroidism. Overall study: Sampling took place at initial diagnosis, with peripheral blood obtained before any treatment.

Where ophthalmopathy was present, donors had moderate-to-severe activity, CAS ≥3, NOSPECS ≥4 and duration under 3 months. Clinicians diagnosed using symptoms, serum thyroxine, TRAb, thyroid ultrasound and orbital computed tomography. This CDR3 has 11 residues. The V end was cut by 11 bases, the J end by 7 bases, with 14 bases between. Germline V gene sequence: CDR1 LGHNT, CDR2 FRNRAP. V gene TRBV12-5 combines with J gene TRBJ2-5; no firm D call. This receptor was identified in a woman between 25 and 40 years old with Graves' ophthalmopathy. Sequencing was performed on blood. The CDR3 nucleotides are TGTGCTTCTGGGGAACTCGGGACCCAGTACTTC. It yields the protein CASGELGTQYF.